This is a list of T cell receptor beta chains from one sample in a study of cytomegalovirus exposure and HLA in healthy donors. Assay: immunoSEQ multiplex PCR; the TCRdb copy retains only in-frame clones and omits some. The table records about 110,000 clones, 74% of them present only once. Sequenced sample: PBMCs. The source of these receptors is a man in his fifties or sixties in good health and CMV-seropositive. Both conserved end residues are part of each CDR3. Fields, in order: CDR3 protein, clone size, D gene, V gene, J gene. The D gene is left open where the match is weak. Rows may omit the clone size; those that give it use once, few, many or a size class.

cdr3_aa: CASSLGTGGQPQHF
clone_size: NA
d_call: TRBD1
v_call: TRBV4-2
j_call: TRBJ1-5

cdr3_aa: CASSLTGNDSPLHF
clone_size: NA
d_call: NA
v_call: TRBV6-5
j_call: TRBJ1-6

cdr3_aa: CASSPHSGSYNEQFF
clone_size: few
d_call: NA
v_call: TRBV7-2
j_call: TRBJ2-1

cdr3_aa: CASLPETSTDTQYF
clone_size: NA
d_call: NA
v_call: TRBV28
j_call: TRBJ2-3

cdr3_aa: CASKRDSNQPQHF
clone_size: medium-sized
d_call: NA
v_call: TRBV2
j_call: TRBJ1-5

cdr3_aa: CASSLGDSIYNEQFF
clone_size: NA
d_call: TRBD1
v_call: TRBV5-1
j_call: TRBJ2-1

cdr3_aa: CASSGNRGRSSYEQYF
clone_size: once
d_call: TRBD1
v_call: TRBV2
j_call: TRBJ2-7

cdr3_aa: CASSPTGELFF
clone_size: NA
d_call: NA
v_call: TRBV7-2
j_call: TRBJ2-2

cdr3_aa: CASSLRQEVYEQYF
clone_size: NA
d_call: NA
v_call: TRBV5-6
j_call: TRBJ2-7

cdr3_aa: CASSPWTGGLYNEQFF
clone_size: NA
d_call: TRBD1
v_call: TRBV28
j_call: TRBJ2-1

cdr3_aa: CASGLGLAGVGETQYF
clone_size: NA
d_call: TRBD2
v_call: TRBV12-5
j_call: TRBJ2-5

cdr3_aa: CASSSMRTGNTEAFF
clone_size: NA
d_call: NA
v_call: TRBV5-4
j_call: TRBJ1-1

cdr3_aa: CASRDSYRASFF
clone_size: NA
d_call: NA
v_call: TRBV6-5
j_call: TRBJ2-1

cdr3_aa: CASSATVDTQYF
clone_size: few
d_call: NA
v_call: TRBV9
j_call: TRBJ2-3

cdr3_aa: CASRLPSYEQYF
clone_size: few
d_call: NA
v_call: TRBV6-1
j_call: TRBJ2-7

cdr3_aa: CASSYSTGQGNGYTF
clone_size: NA
d_call: TRBD1
v_call: TRBV6-6
j_call: TRBJ1-2

cdr3_aa: CASRSWSTDYSNQPQHF
clone_size: NA
d_call: NA
v_call: TRBV7-9
j_call: TRBJ1-5